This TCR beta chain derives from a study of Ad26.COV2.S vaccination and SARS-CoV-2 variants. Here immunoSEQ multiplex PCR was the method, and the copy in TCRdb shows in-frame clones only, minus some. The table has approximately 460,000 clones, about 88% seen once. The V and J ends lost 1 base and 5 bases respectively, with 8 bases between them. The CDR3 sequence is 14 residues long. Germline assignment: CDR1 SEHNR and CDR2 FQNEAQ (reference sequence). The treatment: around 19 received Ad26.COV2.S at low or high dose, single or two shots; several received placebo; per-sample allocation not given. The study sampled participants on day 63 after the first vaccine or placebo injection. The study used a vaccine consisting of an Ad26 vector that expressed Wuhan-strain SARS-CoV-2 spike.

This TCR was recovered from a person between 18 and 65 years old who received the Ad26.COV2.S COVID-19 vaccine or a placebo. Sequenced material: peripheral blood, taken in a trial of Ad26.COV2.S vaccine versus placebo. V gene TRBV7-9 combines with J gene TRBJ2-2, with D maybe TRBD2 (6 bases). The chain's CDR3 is CASSLVSGTGELFF. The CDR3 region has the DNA TGTGCCAGCAGCTTAGTAAGCGGGACCGGGGAGCTGTTTTTT.